Below are 9 T cell receptor beta chains sequenced from a single sample in a study of cytomegalovirus exposure and HLA in healthy donors. The repertoire was sequenced with immunoSEQ multiplex PCR; TCRdb's copy has only in-frame clones and lacks some. The data show more than 85,000 clones, about 88% seen once. The sample consisted of PBMCs. The receptor source for this set is a woman aged 18-29 years in good health and CMV-seropositive.

The V call is TRBV9, the J call TRBJ2-1, with D possibly TRBD2 on 6 matching bases. Germline CDR1 reads SGDLS; CDR2 reads YYNGEE. The CDR3 has 12 residues. The V gene lost 0 bases and the J gene lost 15 bases, with 13 bases spanning the gap. Here the CDR3 reads CASSVEGGKRFF. The CDR3 bases are TGTGCCAGCAGCGTAGAGGGCGGGAAGAGGTTCTTC. The whole variable domain, remainder taken from reference TRBV9 and TRBJ2-1, is DSGVTQTPKHLITATGQRVTLRCSPRSGDLSVYWYQQSLDQGLQFLIQYYNGEERAKGNILERFSAQQFPDLHSELNLSSLELGDSALYFCASSVEGGKRFFGPGTRLTVL.

This chain uses TRBV30 with TRBJ1-4; possibly TRBD1 for D (5 bases). In germline, CDR1 is GTSNPN, CDR2 SVGIG (reference sequence). The CDR3 covers 14 residues. V dropped 4 bases and J dropped 6 bases, with 15 bases sitting between them. The CDR3 sequence is CAWNRGKIDEKLFF. In DNA, the CDR3 is TGTGCCTGGAATCGGGGGAAGATAGATGAAAAACTGTTTTTT.

This clone was detected once. This chain joins TRBV5-1 and TRBJ2-1, with 10 bases that match TRBD2. The V segment lost 5 bases and the J segment 4 bases; nucleotides outside the gene matches: 12. The germline gives CDR1 SGHRS, CDR2 YFSETQ. CDR3 length equals 17 residues. As DNA, the CDR3 is TGCGCCAGCAGTCCGATTATCGGACTAGCGGCATACAATGAGCAGTTCTTC. This gives the protein CASSPIIGLAAYNEQFF.

The CDR3 coding sequence is TGTGCCAGCAGCTTGGGACAGAACTCCTACGAGCAGTACTTC. Translation gives CASSLGQNSYEQYF. This sequence joins TRBV5-4 and TRBJ2-7, with a tentative D call TRBD1 (5 bases). CDR1 and CDR2 from the germline V gene are SGHNT and YYREEE (reference sequence). Trimming took off 0 bases at V and 0 bases at J, with 7 bases between the two ends. This CDR3 is 14 amino acids long.

The chain couples TRBV28 to TRBJ1-5; 7 bases align to TRBD1. Germline lookup yields CDR1 MDHEN and CDR2 SYDVKM. The V gene end was trimmed by 5 bases and the J gene end by 2 bases; junction bases not matched to a gene: 9. The CDR3 is made up of 16 amino acids. The CDR3 region has the DNA TGTGCCAGCAGTCAGTATGTCGGACAGGGCAATCAGCCCCAGCATTTT. Encoded protein: CASSQYVGQGNQPQHF.

This chain uses TRBV19 with TRBJ1-2; TRBD1 agrees at 7 bases. The CDR3 has 15 amino acids. Germline V lookup: CDR1 LNHDA, CDR2 SQIVND (reference sequence). V dropped 4 bases and J dropped 1; count of bases not matched to a gene: 6. The CDR3 DNA follows: TGTGCCAGTAGTAGGGACAGAGGTTTTAACTATGGCTACACCTTC. It specifies CASSRDRGFNYGYTF.

This chain joins TRBV29-1 and TRBJ1-2, with unresolved D. Looked up from germline, CDR1 is SQVTM and CDR2 is ANQGSEA. V was pared by 6 bases and J by 2 bases, with 25 bases between. The CDR3 sequence is 17 residues long. The CDR3 protein is CSVDLLPIGEANYGYTF. DNA for the CDR3: TGCAGCGTGGACCTTCTCCCGATCGGGGAGGCGAACTATGGCTACACCTTC.

This clone was seen a single time. The chain combines TRBV7-2 with TRBJ1-5; TRBD1 agrees at 7 bases. V lost 2 bases to trimming and J lost 0 bases; unmatched junction nucleotides: 1. This CDR3 is 15 amino acids long. Germline loops: CDR1 SGHTA, CDR2 FQGNSA. CDR3 DNA sequence: TGTGCCAGCAGCTTATCAGGGGGTAGCAATCAGCCCCAGCATTTT. Translation gives CASSLSGGSNQPQHF.

The V call is TRBV4-1, the J call TRBJ2-4; no definite D call. V gave up 0 bases and J gave up 11 bases, with 8 bases separating them. The CDR3 loop spans 12 amino acids. Per germline, CDR1 MGHRA and CDR2 YSYEKL. The CDR3 loop reads CASSQDGTLQYF. Here the CDR3 DNA reads TGCGCCAGCAGCCAAGATGGCACCCTTCAGTACTTC.